One and the same sample provided the 16 T cell receptor beta chains below, sequenced in a study of PD-1 blockade in classical Hodgkin lymphoma. Profiling relied on immunoSEQ multiplex PCR, and the TCRdb table lists in-frame clones only, not all of them. In the table there are 17,000 or so clones, 90% of which are singletons. The time point is: newly diagnosed, previously untreated cHL patient sample. The sample was peripheral blood mononuclear cells (PBMCs). The receptor set was obtained from a human donor with classical Hodgkin lymphoma.

J is TRBJ1-1 and V is TRBV6-5; D perhaps matches TRBD1 (6 bases). The CDR3 covers 16 residues. The germline V and J ends were trimmed by 2 bases and 7 bases, with 20 bases remaining between them. Germline CDR1 and CDR2: MNHEY and SVGAGI. Here the CDR3 reads CASSYRQAITPSEAFF. CDR3 in DNA: TGTGCCAGCAGTTACCGACAGGCGATCACGCCTAGTGAAGCTTTCTTT.

The chain uses TRBV11-2 and TRBJ2-5; 10 bases fit TRBD2. Germline V CDR1 and CDR2: SGHAT, FQNNGV. The V segment lost 1 base and the J segment 5 bases; nucleotides outside the gene matches: 7. The length of the CDR3 is 16 residues. The DNA of the CDR3 is TGTGCCAGCAGCTTAGCGAGCGGGAGGGCCCGGGAGACCCAGTACTTC. The encoded protein is CASSLASGRARETQYF.

V gene TRBV2 combines with J gene TRBJ1-1; D is unclear. The V gene lost 5 bases and the J gene lost 5 bases, with 9 bases spanning the gap. The CDR3 is 12 amino acids. In germline, CDR1 is SNHLY, CDR2 FYNNEI. The CDR3 protein is CASSPGRTEAFF. CDR3 nucleotide sequence: TGTGCCAGCAGTCCTGGACGGACTGAAGCTTTCTTT.

The gene calls are TRBV11-3 and TRBJ2-1, with D possibly being TRBD1 or TRBD2 (7 bases each). The CDR3 extends over 13 amino acids. Trimming took 2 bases from V and 7 from J, leaving 9 bases between them. CDR1 is SGHNT, CDR2 YENEEA, per germline. In nucleotides, the CDR3 is TGTGCCAGCAGCTTACAGGGGGGGAATGAGCAGTTCTTC. This encodes CASSLQGGNEQFF.

The V and J genes are TRBV7-6 and TRBJ2-1, with 7 nucleotides matching TRBD2. The CDR3 has 17 amino acids. V was clipped by 1 base and J by 5 bases; unmatched bases: 11. Per germline, CDR1 SGHVS and CDR2 FNYEAQ. The CDR3 bases are TGTGCCAGCAGCTTAGAACCCCCTCGAGGGAGGGACAATGAGCAGTTCTTC. It encodes CASSLEPPRGRDNEQFF. Full variable domain (missing parts from reference TRBV7-6 and TRBJ2-1): GAGVSQSPRYKVTKRGQDVALRCDPISGHVSLYWYRQALGQGPEFLTYFNYEAQQDKSGLPNDRFSAERPEGSISTLTIQRTEQRDSAMYRCASSLEPPRGRDNEQFFGPGTRLTVL.

This clone occurred a few times. J is TRBJ1-5 and V is TRBV2; D is ambiguous. This CDR3 spans 14 amino acids. V was trimmed by 7 bases and J by 0 bases, leaving 10 bases between them. CDR1 and CDR2 from the germline V gene are SNHLY and FYNNEI. The CDR3 region is CASNGPYSNQPQHF. The CDR3 coding sequence is TGTGCCAGCAACGGACCTTATAGCAATCAGCCCCAGCATTTT.

The chain couples TRBV4-2 to TRBJ2-5; D may be TRBD1 (5 bases). The germline V gene has CDR1 LGHNA and CDR2 YNFKEQ. The ends were cut back, 0 bases at V and 4 bases at J, with 15 bases in the middle. The CDR3 has 16 residues. The CDR3 is CASSQEGVGSLETQYF. The CDR3, as DNA: TGTGCCAGCAGCCAAGAAGGGGTTGGTTCCTTAGAGACCCAGTACTTC.

The chain uses TRBV30 and TRBJ2-5; D may be TRBD2 (5 bases). Looked up from germline, CDR1 is GTSNPN and CDR2 is SVGIG (reference sequence). This CDR3 region has 11 residues. The V end was cut by 8 bases, the J end by 0 bases, with 7 bases between. Here the CDR3 DNA reads TGTGCCCGGGGAAACCAAGAGACCCAGTACTTC. Translating gives CARGNQETQYF.

The CDR3 spells CASNTGSRDEQFF. In nucleotides, the CDR3 is TGCGCCAGCAACACCGGGAGTAGGGATGAGCAGTTCTTC. The chain combines TRBV5-1 with TRBJ2-1; tentative D call: TRBD2 (6 bases). Trimming cost V 6 bases and J 8 bases, with 15 bases left between them. Germline V gene data show CDR1 as SGHRS and CDR2 as YFSETQ. This CDR3 comprises 13 residues.

The chain combines TRBV6-1 with TRBJ2-4; D unclear. Germline V gene lookup returns CDR1 MNHNS and CDR2 SASEGT. V gave up 1 base and J gave up 8 bases, with 9 bases separating them. The CDR3 runs 13 residues. The CDR3 nucleotides read TGTGCCAGCAGTGAAGTGGTTTTGGACATTCAGTACTTC. It translates to CASSEVVLDIQYF.

By sample fraction, this clone is medium-sized (0.01 to 0.1%). The rearrangement uses TRBV4-1 and TRBJ2-1; perhaps TRBD2 as D (6 bases). Germline-derived CDR1 and CDR2 are MGHRA and YSYEKL. V shed 3 bases and J shed 4 bases, with 10 bases lying between them. The CDR3 runs 14 residues. This CDR3 is CASSHVGLYNEQFF. Written as DNA, the CDR3 is TGCGCCAGCAGCCATGTGGGACTTTACAATGAGCAGTTCTTC.

The chain combines TRBV2 with TRBJ2-3; D not certain. CDR3 length equals 14 residues. Germline V gives CDR1 SNHLY, CDR2 FYNNEI. The V end lost 3 bases, the J end lost 0 bases, and 7 bases lay between the germline ends. The chain's CDR3 is CASSDGLSTDTQYF. The DNA of the CDR3 is TGTGCCAGCAGTGATGGGCTTAGCACAGATACGCAGTATTTT.

The rearrangement uses TRBV2 and TRBJ1-4; D call uncertain. Deletions cut 3 bases from V and 6 bases from J, with 8 bases between. There are 13 residues in the CDR3. In germline, CDR1 is SNHLY, CDR2 FYNNEI. The CDR3 DNA is TGTGCCAGCAGTGAGGCTTTGGATGAAAAACTGTTTTTT. This encodes CASSEALDEKLFF.

This rearrangement joins TRBV28 to TRBJ1-1, with TRBD1 as a possible D gene (5 bases). Trimming took off 6 bases at V and 7 bases at J, with 21 bases between the two ends. Germline V gives CDR1 MDHEN, CDR2 SYDVKM. The CDR3 has 15 amino acids. CDR3 in DNA: TGTGCCAGCAGCCCCGGGGGAGGGAGGTTGGGTGAAGCTTTCTTT. This gives the protein CASSPGGGRLGEAFF.

J is TRBJ2-7 and V is TRBV28, with D possibly being TRBD1 (6 bases). V shed 6 bases and J shed 2 bases, with 8 bases lying between them. The CDR3 is 12 residues long. The V gene's germline CDR1 is MDHEN and CDR2 SYDVKM. CDR3 protein: CASSRGPYEQYF. DNA for the CDR3: TGTGCCAGCAGCAGGGGACCCTACGAGCAGTACTTC. The whole variable domain, remainder taken from reference TRBV28 and TRBJ2-7, is DVKVTQSSRYLVKRTGEKVFLECVQDMDHENMFWYRQDPGLGLRLIYFSYDVKMKEKGDIPEGYSVSREKKERFSLILESASTNQTSMYLCASSRGPYEQYFGPGTRLTVT.

CDR3 loop: CASSPRTSGPPSLFF. CDR3 nucleotide sequence: TGTGCCAGCAGCCCCCGGACTAGCGGACCTCCGAGTCTGTTCTTC. This chain links TRBV7-2 with TRBJ2-1, with TRBD2 matching 10 bases. V was pared by 5 bases and J by 15 bases, with 16 bases of the junction left unmatched. In germline, CDR1 is SGHTA, CDR2 FQGNSA. This CDR3 region has 15 residues.